This entry features one T cell receptor beta chain sequence. Produced via immunoSEQ multiplex PCR; TCRdb's table is partial and in-frame only. The profile shows around 390,000 clones, 85% to 90% of them singletons. V was clipped by 1 base and J by 9 bases; unmatched bases: 1. The CDR3 contains 14 residues. Germline CDR1 reads SEHNR; CDR2 reads FQNEAQ (reference sequence). This sample was included in a study of blood T cell repertoires in COVID-19. Overall study: Samples representing acute and convalescent COVID-19 were sourced from the United States, Italy and Spain.

The clonotype originates from a woman aged 45-60 years who had recovered from COVID-19. The rearrangement joins TRBV7-9 to TRBJ2-1, with 12 nucleotides matching TRBD2. Sequenced input: PBMCs or T cells enriched from blood (not recorded which). The CDR3 spells CASSLGLAGAEQFF. CDR3 sequence (DNA): TGTGCCAGCAGCTTAGGACTAGCGGGAGCTGAGCAGTTCTTC.